A selection of T cell receptor beta chains follows, all from one sample in a study of cytotoxic CD8 clonotypes in ibrutinib-treated CLL. Data came from immunoSEQ multiplex PCR; TCRdb stores just in-frame clones and leaves some out. The data hold under 300,000 clones, with 70% to 80% observed a single time. Specimen: PBMCs, collected at disease progression, from a patient treated with ibrutinib. These receptors were taken from a human donor with chronic lymphocytic leukemia. Both conserved end residues are part of each CDR3. A D gene is named only where the DNA matches it firmly. Clone size is shown for a subset of rows, as once, few, many or a class of expanded clone.

v_gene: TRBV5-1; abundance: .; d_gene: TRBD1; len: 14; j_gene: TRBJ2-7; CDR3aa: CASSVTGGGYEQYF; CDR3nt: TGCGCCAGCAGCGTGACAGGGGGCGGCTACGAGCAGTACTTC
v_gene: TRBV5-8; abundance: .; d_gene: .; len: 18; j_gene: TRBJ2-5; CDR3aa: CASSLGVSAYPGLETQYF; CDR3nt: TGTGCCAGCAGCTTGGGGGTTAGTGCGTACCCCGGATTAGAGACCCAGTACTTC
v_gene: TRBV6-5; abundance: .; d_gene: TRBD2; len: 14; j_gene: TRBJ2-7; CDR3aa: CASRSGGARYEQYF; CDR3nt: TGTGCCAGCAGGAGCGGGGGGGCTCGATACGAGCAGTACTTC
v_gene: TRBV18; abundance: .; d_gene: .; len: 13; j_gene: TRBJ2-7; CDR3aa: CASSLTIRDEQYF; CDR3nt: TGTGCCAGCTCACTCACTATCCGGGACGAGCAGTACTTC
v_gene: TRBV4-1; abundance: few; d_gene: TRBD2; len: 16; j_gene: TRBJ2-1; CDR3aa: CASSPGERGGLNEQFF; CDR3nt: TGCGCCAGCAGCCCTGGGGAGCGGGGGGGCCTCAATGAGCAGTTCTTC
v_gene: TRBV5-1; abundance: .; d_gene: .; len: 15; j_gene: TRBJ2-5; CDR3aa: CASSLVGGSLETQYF; CDR3nt: TGCGCCAGCAGCTTGGTTGGGGGGTCGTTGGAGACCCAGTACTTC
v_gene: TRBV9; abundance: few; d_gene: .; len: 11; j_gene: TRBJ2-1; CDR3aa: CASSGPNEQFF; CDR3nt: TGTGCCAGCAGCGGCCCCAATGAGCAGTTCTTC
v_gene: TRBV5-1; abundance: few; d_gene: TRBD1; len: 15; j_gene: TRBJ2-7; CDR3aa: CASSLEGQGRHEQYF; CDR3nt: TGCGCCAGCAGCTTGGAGGGACAGGGAAGGCACGAGCAGTACTTC
v_gene: TRBV5-4; abundance: .; d_gene: .; len: 13; j_gene: TRBJ2-7; CDR3aa: CASRGADSYEQYF; CDR3nt: TGTGCCTCGCGTGGGGCAGATTCCTACGAGCAGTACTTC
v_gene: TRBV28; abundance: .; d_gene: TRBD1; len: 17; j_gene: TRBJ2-7; CDR3aa: CASLNNPPGQGAGEQYF; CDR3nt: TGTGCCAGCCTGAACAACCCCCCGGGACAGGGGGCTGGAGAGCAGTACTTC
v_gene: TRBV18; abundance: .; d_gene: .; len: 16; j_gene: TRBJ2-3; CDR3aa: CASTNLRPDLTDTQYF; CDR3nt: TGTGCCAGCACTAATCTACGACCGGACCTCACAGATACGCAGTATTTT
v_gene: TRBV10-3; abundance: .; d_gene: .; len: 15; j_gene: TRBJ1-1; CDR3aa: CAISESTVRNTEAFF; CDR3nt: TGTGCCATCAGTGAGTCGACAGTCCGGAACACTGAAGCTTTCTTT
v_gene: TRBV5-6; abundance: .; d_gene: .; len: 18; j_gene: TRBJ2-1; CDR3aa: CASSLDWAGPPTYNEQFF; CDR3nt: TGTGCCAGCAGCTTGGACTGGGCGGGGCCGCCCACCTACAATGAGCAGTTCTTC
v_gene: TRBV6-6; abundance: .; d_gene: TRBD2; len: 16; j_gene: TRBJ2-7; CDR3aa: CASSWGLAGGPYEQYF; CDR3nt: TGTGCCAGCAGCTGGGGACTAGCGGGAGGGCCCTACGAGCAGTACTTC
v_gene: TRBV29-1; abundance: few; d_gene: TRBD1; len: 14; j_gene: TRBJ1-2; CDR3aa: CSGGTGGKDYGYTF; CDR3nt: TGCAGCGGGGGAACAGGGGGCAAGGACTATGGCTACACCTTC
v_gene: TRBV5-1; abundance: .; d_gene: TRBD1; len: 13; j_gene: TRBJ1-1; CDR3aa: CASRDRVTTEAFF; CDR3nt: TGCGCCAGCAGGGACAGGGTGACCACTGAAGCTTTCTTT
v_gene: TRBV18; abundance: once; d_gene: .; len: 14; j_gene: TRBJ1-1; CDR3aa: CASSPIGGPTEAFF; CDR3nt: TGTGCCAGCTCACCGATTGGAGGGCCCACTGAAGCTTTCTTT
v_gene: TRBV19; abundance: few; d_gene: TRBD1; len: 15; j_gene: TRBJ1-1; CDR3aa: CASTLGTAMNTEAFF; CDR3nt: TGTGCCAGCACGCTGGGGACAGCTATGAACACTGAAGCTTTCTTT
v_gene: TRBV11-2; abundance: .; d_gene: .; len: 14; j_gene: TRBJ1-3; CDR3aa: CASSLAPGLNTIYF; CDR3nt: TGTGCCAGCAGCTTAGCCCCGGGACTAAACACCATATATTTT
v_gene: TRBV6-5; abundance: .; d_gene: TRBD1; len: 15; j_gene: TRBJ2-7; CDR3aa: CASSRPGQGMYEQYF; CDR3nt: TGTGCCAGCAGCCGCCCGGGACAGGGGATGTACGAGCAGTACTTC
v_gene: TRBV30; abundance: .; d_gene: .; len: 16; j_gene: TRBJ2-4; CDR3aa: CAWRAGLWDKQNIQYF; CDR3nt: TGTGCCTGGAGGGCGGGGTTATGGGACAAGCAAAACATTCAGTACTTC
v_gene: TRBV6-1; abundance: .; d_gene: TRBD1; len: 14; j_gene: TRBJ2-7; CDR3aa: CASSDRDRPYEQYF; CDR3nt: TGTGCCAGCAGTGACCGGGACAGGCCCTACGAGCAGTACTTC
v_gene: TRBV7-3; abundance: few; d_gene: TRBD1; len: 15; j_gene: TRBJ2-2; CDR3aa: CASSSDRGGTGELFF; CDR3nt: TGTGCCAGCAGCTCGGACAGGGGTGGCACCGGGGAGCTGTTTTTT
v_gene: TRBV18; abundance: .; d_gene: TRBD1; len: 14; j_gene: TRBJ1-2; CDR3aa: CASSLPGQGSGYTF; CDR3nt: TGTGCCAGCTCACTACCGGGACAGGGATCTGGCTACACCTTC
v_gene: TRBV7-8; abundance: .; d_gene: .; len: 14; j_gene: TRBJ2-5; CDR3aa: CASSQGWGLETQYF; CDR3nt: TGTGCCAGCAGTCAAGGCTGGGGGCTGGAGACCCAGTACTTC
v_gene: TRBV5-1; abundance: .; d_gene: .; len: 14; j_gene: TRBJ1-1; CDR3aa: CASSLGLLNTEAFF; CDR3nt: TGCGCCAGCAGCTTGGGCCTCCTCAACACTGAAGCTTTCTTT
v_gene: TRBV7-9; abundance: .; d_gene: TRBD2; len: 14; j_gene: TRBJ2-3; CDR3aa: CASSAGTSGGAQYF; CDR3nt: TGTGCCAGCAGTGCCGGGACTAGCGGGGGGGCGCAGTATTTT
v_gene: TRBV4-3; abundance: once; d_gene: .; len: 13; j_gene: TRBJ1-5; CDR3aa: CASSPSVNQPQHF; CDR3nt: TGCGCCAGCAGCCCCTCGGTAAATCAGCCCCAGCATTTT
v_gene: TRBV5-1; abundance: .; d_gene: TRBD1; len: 16; j_gene: TRBJ2-3; CDR3aa: CASSPQISTGTDTQYF; CDR3nt: TGCGCCAGCAGCCCGCAGATTTCGACAGGGACAGATACGCAGTATTTT
v_gene: TRBV27; abundance: .; d_gene: TRBD2; len: 15; j_gene: TRBJ2-3; CDR3aa: CASKWLAGGSDTQYF; CDR3nt: TGTGCCAGCAAGTGGCTAGCGGGTGGGTCAGATACGCAGTATTTT
v_gene: TRBV5-1; abundance: few; d_gene: TRBD2; len: 18; j_gene: TRBJ2-5; CDR3aa: CASSSMEYSGGATETQYF; CDR3nt: TGCGCCAGCAGCTCAATGGAGTATAGCGGGGGGGCCACGGAGACCCAGTACTTC
v_gene: TRBV9; abundance: .; d_gene: .; len: 13; j_gene: TRBJ2-7; CDR3aa: CASSDEPFREQYF; CDR3nt: TGTGCCAGCAGCGACGAGCCGTTCCGCGAGCAGTACTTC
v_gene: TRBV5-6; abundance: .; d_gene: .; len: 12; j_gene: TRBJ1-3; CDR3aa: CASRDSGNTIYF; CDR3nt: TGTGCCAGCAGGGACTCTGGAAACACCATATATTTT
v_gene: TRBV1; abundance: .; d_gene: .; len: 17; j_gene: TRBJ2-3; CDR3aa: CTSSQDCGGIRTDTQYF; CDR3nt: TGCACCAGCAGCCAAGATTGCGGGGGGATCCGCACAGATACGCAGTATTTT
v_gene: TRBV9; abundance: .; d_gene: .; len: 15; j_gene: TRBJ2-3; CDR3aa: CASSVGAQEGDTQYF; CDR3nt: TGTGCCAGCAGCGTAGGGGCCCAGGAGGGAGATACGCAGTATTTT
v_gene: TRBV9; abundance: few; d_gene: .; len: 14; j_gene: TRBJ1-5; CDR3aa: CASSVARDDQPQHF; CDR3nt: TGTGCCAGCAGCGTAGCCAGGGACGATCAGCCCCAGCATTTT
v_gene: TRBV15; abundance: .; d_gene: .; len: 14; j_gene: TRBJ2-7; CDR3aa: CATSRDRGVGEQYF; CDR3nt: TGTGCCACCAGCAGAGATCGAGGGGTCGGCGAGCAGTACTTC
v_gene: TRBV11-1; abundance: few; d_gene: TRBD1; len: 14; j_gene: TRBJ1-1; CDR3aa: CASSNRQGRTEAFF; CDR3nt: TGTGCCAGCAGCAACCGACAGGGTAGGACTGAAGCTTTCTTT
v_gene: TRBV18; abundance: .; d_gene: TRBD2; len: 14; j_gene: TRBJ2-5; CDR3aa: CASALTSGKETQYF; CDR3nt: TGTGCCAGCGCTTTGACTAGCGGGAAAGAGACCCAGTACTTC
v_gene: TRBV5-5; abundance: .; d_gene: TRBD2; len: 16; j_gene: TRBJ2-5; CDR3aa: CASSLRTSGYQETQYF; CDR3nt: TGTGCCAGCAGCTTGAGGACTAGCGGATACCAAGAGACCCAGTACTTC